The 5 T cell receptor beta chains reported below all come from one sample, sequenced in a study of regulatory T cells in long-lasting Graves disease. Described time point: persistent/refractory GD, antithyroid drugs over 5 years with positive TRAb. PBMC RNA served as the TCR library source. In building TCR beta libraries, iRepertoire HTBI primers were used together with Arm-PCR of CDR3 regions. MiXCR, run by TCRdb on the multiplex PCR reads, gives a single entry per CDR3 protein. The sample consists of around 400,000 distinct CDR3 sequences, 21% of them appearing once. The source material was peripheral blood mononuclear cells (PBMCs), sampled when the disease was refractory, from a patient treated with antithyroid drugs. Receptors were obtained from a female donor with Graves disease.

The gene calls are TRBV29-1 and TRBJ2-1; 10 nucleotides agree with TRBD1. The CDR3 runs to 13 residues. V was clipped by 7 bases and J by 8 bases; unmatched bases: 8. Per the germline V gene, CDR1 is SQVTM and CDR2 is ANQGSEA. The CDR3 loop reads CSATGQGFDEQFF. CDR3 nucleotides: TGCAGCGCCACGGGACAGGGGTTCGATGAGCAGTTCTTC.

The sample holds one count of this clonotype. The gene calls are TRBV27 and TRBJ2-2, with TRBD2 identical over 10 bases. Trimming removed 6 bases from V and 7 bases from J; junction bases left unmatched: 14. Germline V lookup: CDR1 MNHEY, CDR2 SMNVEV (reference sequence). The CDR3 length is 17 residues. CDR3 protein: CASSRTLAGDFVGELFF. In DNA, the CDR3 is TGTGCCAGCAGCCGTACTCTAGCGGGAGATTTTGTCGGGGAGCTGTTTTTT.

This clonotype was counted only a few times. A much larger clone lies a single base off, so this may be a read error. V gene TRBV2 combines with J gene TRBJ2-7; D gene unclear. Germline V gene sequence: CDR1 SNHLY, CDR2 FYNNEI. The CDR3 is 15 amino acids. This chain's CDR3 is CAGSERRTMSYEQYF. The CDR3 DNA reads as TGTGCCGGCAGTGAAAGGCGGACGATGTCCTACGAGCAGTACTTC.

This clonotype appeared many times. The rearrangement uses TRBV28 and TRBJ2-7; D unresolved. The CDR3 covers 13 residues. V was shortened by 1 base and J by 7 bases, with 11 bases between the two germline ends. The germline gives CDR1 MDHEN, CDR2 SYDVKM. CDR3 sequence (DNA): TGTGCCAGCAGTTTATACGGGCTGGGGGAGCAGTACTTC. It yields the protein CASSLYGLGEQYF.

This clonotype was seen at least ten times. This chain joins TRBV3-1 and TRBJ2-2, with 9 bases lining up with TRBD2. V lost 9 bases, J lost 1 base, and 3 bases stayed unmatched. The CDR3 spans 14 residues. Looked up from germline, CDR1 is LGHDT and CDR2 is YNNKEL (reference sequence). This chain's CDR3 is CASELAGNTGELFF. CDR3 coding DNA: TGTGCCAGTGAACTAGCGGGGAACACCGGGGAGCTGTTTTTT.